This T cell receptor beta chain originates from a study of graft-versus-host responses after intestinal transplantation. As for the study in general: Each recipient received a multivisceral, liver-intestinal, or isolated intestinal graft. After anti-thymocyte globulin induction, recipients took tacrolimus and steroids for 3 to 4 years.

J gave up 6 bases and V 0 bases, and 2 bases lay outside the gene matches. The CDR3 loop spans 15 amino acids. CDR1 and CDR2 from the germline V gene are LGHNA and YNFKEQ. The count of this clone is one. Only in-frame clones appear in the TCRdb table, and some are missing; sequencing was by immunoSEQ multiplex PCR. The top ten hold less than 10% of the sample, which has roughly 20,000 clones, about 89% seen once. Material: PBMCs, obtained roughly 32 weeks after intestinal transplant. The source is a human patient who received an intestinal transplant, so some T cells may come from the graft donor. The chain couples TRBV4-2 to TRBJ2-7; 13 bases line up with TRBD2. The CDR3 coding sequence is TGTGCCAGCAGCCAAGAAGGACTAGCGGGGGTCGAGCAGTACTTC. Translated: CASSQEGLAGVEQYF.